This T cell receptor (beta chain) was captured in a study of technical replicates of blood from several donors. V was pared by 5 bases and J by 5 bases, with 9 bases between. The germline V gene has CDR1 DFQATT and CDR2 SNEGSKA (reference sequence). CDR3 length equals 11 residues. Method: immunoSEQ multiplex PCR; TCRdb's copy keeps in-frame clones and lacks some. This repertoire shows fewer than 80,000 clones, 86% found once; its top ten account for under 5.5%. This chain joins TRBV20-1 and TRBJ1-2; D is ambiguous. Sequencing was performed on PBMCs. The sequence was collected from a human donor in good health. Some clones in this sample may be carry-over from other donors' samples. Here the CDR3 reads CSADLGYGYTF. The CDR3, as DNA: TGCAGTGCTGACCTCGGGTATGGCTACACCTTC.